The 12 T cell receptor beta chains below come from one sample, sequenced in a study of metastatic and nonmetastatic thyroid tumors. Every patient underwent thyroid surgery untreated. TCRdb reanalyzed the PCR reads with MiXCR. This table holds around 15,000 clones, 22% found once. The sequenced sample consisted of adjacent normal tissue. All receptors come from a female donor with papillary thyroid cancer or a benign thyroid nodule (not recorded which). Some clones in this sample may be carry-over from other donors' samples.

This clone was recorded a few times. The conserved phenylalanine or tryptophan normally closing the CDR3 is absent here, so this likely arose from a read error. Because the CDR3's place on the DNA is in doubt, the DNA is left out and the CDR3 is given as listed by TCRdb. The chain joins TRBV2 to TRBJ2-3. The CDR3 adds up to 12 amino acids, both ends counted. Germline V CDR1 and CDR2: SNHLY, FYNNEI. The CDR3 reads CSSSSGTDTKYL.

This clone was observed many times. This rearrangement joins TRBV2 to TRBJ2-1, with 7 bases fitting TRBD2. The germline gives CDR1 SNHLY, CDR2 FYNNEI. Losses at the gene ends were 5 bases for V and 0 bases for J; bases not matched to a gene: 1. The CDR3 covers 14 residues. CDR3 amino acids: CASSWTSSYNEQFF. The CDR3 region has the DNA TGTGCCAGCAGTTGGACTAGCTCCTACAATGAGCAGTTCTTC.

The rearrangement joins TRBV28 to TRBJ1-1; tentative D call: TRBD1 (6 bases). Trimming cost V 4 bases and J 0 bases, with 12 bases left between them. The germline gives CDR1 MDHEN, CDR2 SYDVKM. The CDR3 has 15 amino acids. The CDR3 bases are TGTGCCAGCAGTTCGTCCGGGACATTGAACACTGAAGCTTTCTTT. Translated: CASSSSGTLNTEAFF.

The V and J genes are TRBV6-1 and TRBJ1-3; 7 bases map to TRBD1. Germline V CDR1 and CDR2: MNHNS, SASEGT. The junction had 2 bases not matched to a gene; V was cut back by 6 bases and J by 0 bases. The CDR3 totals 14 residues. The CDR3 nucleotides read TGTGCCAGCAGCTGGACAGGCTCTGGAAACACCATATATTTT. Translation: CASSWTGSGNTIYF.

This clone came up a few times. The CDR3 sequence: CASSASGMPSYEQYF. Written as DNA, the CDR3 is TGTGCCAGCAGTGCTAGCGGAATGCCTTCCTACGAGCAGTACTTC. The chain employs TRBV6-1 and TRBJ2-7, with TRBD2 identical over 7 bases. The CDR3 has 15 amino acids. J lost 1 base, V lost 4 bases, and 7 bases had no gene match. The germline V gene encodes CDR1 MNHNS and CDR2 SASEGT.

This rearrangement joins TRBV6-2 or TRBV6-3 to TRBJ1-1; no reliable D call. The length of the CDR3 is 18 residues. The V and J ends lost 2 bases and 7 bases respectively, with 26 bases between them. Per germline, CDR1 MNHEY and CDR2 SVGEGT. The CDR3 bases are TGTGCCAGCAGTTACATACCACAGTCTCCTTTTGGGCGAGTTGAAGCTTTCTTT. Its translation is CASSYIPQSPFGRVEAFF.

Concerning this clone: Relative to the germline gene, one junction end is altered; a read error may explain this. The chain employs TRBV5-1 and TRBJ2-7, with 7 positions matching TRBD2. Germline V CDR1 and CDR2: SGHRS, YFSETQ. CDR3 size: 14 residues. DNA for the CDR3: TGCGCCAGCAGCCCACGCGGGGGTTTGTACGAGCTGTACTTC. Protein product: CASSPRGGLYELYF.

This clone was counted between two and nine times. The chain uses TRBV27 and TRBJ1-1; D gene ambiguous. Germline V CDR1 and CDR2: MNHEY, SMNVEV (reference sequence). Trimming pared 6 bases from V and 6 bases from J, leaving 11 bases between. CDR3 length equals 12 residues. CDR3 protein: CASRDTGAEAFF. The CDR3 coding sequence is TGTGCCAGCAGAGACACGGGAGCTGAAGCTTTCTTT.

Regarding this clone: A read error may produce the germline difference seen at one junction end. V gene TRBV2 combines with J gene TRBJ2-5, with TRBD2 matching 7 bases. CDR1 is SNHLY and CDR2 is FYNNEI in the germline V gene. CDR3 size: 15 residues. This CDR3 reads CASSLQRGSQGTQYF. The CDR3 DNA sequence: TGTGCCAGCAGCCTCCAGCGGGGATCCCAAGGGACCCAGTACTTC.

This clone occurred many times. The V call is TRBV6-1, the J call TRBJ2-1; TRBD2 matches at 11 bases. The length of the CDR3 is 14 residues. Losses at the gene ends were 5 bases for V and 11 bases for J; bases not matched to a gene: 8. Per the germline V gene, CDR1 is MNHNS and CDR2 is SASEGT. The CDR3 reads CASSSTGLAEKQFF. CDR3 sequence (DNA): TGTGCCAGCAGTTCTACGGGACTAGCGGAGAAGCAGTTCTTC.

This CDR3 is CASSTGREQYF. The CDR3 nucleotides are TGTGCCAGCAGCACGGGACGCGAGCAGTACTTC. The rearrangement links TRBV7-9 to TRBJ2-7; D may match TRBD1 or TRBD2 (5 bases each). The germline V gene has CDR1 SEHNR and CDR2 FQNEAQ (reference sequence). The CDR3 consists of 11 residues. V was pared by 5 bases and J by 6 bases, with 8 bases between.

CDR3 loop: CASSLVGRGNIQYF. For the CDR3, the DNA is TGTGCCAGCAGCTTAGTAGGCAGAGGAAACATTCAGTACTTC. The J gene is TRBJ2-4, the V gene TRBV13, with D unresolved. This CDR3 is built from 14 residues. Germline CDR1 reads PRHDT; CDR2 reads FYEKMQ (reference sequence). Trimming pared 1 base from V and 6 bases from J, leaving 10 bases between.